A single sample is the source of the 21 T cell receptor beta chains below, sequenced in a study of T-cell memory formation after mild COVID-19 (dated by TCRdb to the early 2020s). The method behind the library was 5' RACE. Sequencing took place on an Illumina NovaSeq 6000. The raw public data were reprocessed by TCRdb itself: fastp quality trimming at Q25, MiXCR clonotype calling, in-frame beta chains only. CDR3 protein sequences are deduplicated, and each keeps its most common genes and DNA. In this sample the table shows around 440,000 distinct CDR3 sequences, roughly 20% of which occur a single time. The ten largest clones add up to roughly 12% of the sample. The sequenced material came from PBMCs or a T cell subset sorted from them (not recorded which). The receptor set was obtained from an adult woman who had mild COVID-19 (a few samples of this study predate the infection). The sample titles of this study are shuffled in the database, so cell type and time point are left out; the donor was told from shared clones.

This clonotype was counted only a few times. V and J are TRBV5-1 and TRBJ2-5; D possibly corresponds to TRBD1 (6 bases). V lost 1 base to trimming and J lost 3 bases, with 16 bases between them. CDR1 and CDR2 from the germline V gene are SGHRS and YFSETQ. The CDR3 spans 16 residues. The CDR3 sequence: CASSLMLGAGEETQYF. The CDR3 coding sequence is TGCGCCAGCAGCTTGATGTTGGGGGCAGGGGAAGAGACCCAGTACTTC.

This clonotype has just a few counts. The chain employs TRBV19 and TRBJ1-1; 9 bases map to TRBD1. In germline, CDR1 is LNHDA, CDR2 SQIVND (reference sequence). There are 15 residues in the CDR3. Trimming took 6 bases from V and 1 from J; bases not matched to a gene: 6. DNA of the CDR3: TGTGCCAGTAGGACAGGGGGAATTGCGAACACTGAAGCTTTCTTT. Its translation is CASRTGGIANTEAFF.

V gene TRBV6-1 combines with J gene TRBJ1-1; tentatively, D is TRBD1 (6 bases). The CDR3 is made up of 15 amino acids. Trimming stripped 5 bases from V and 1 base from J, with 14 bases between. Germline V lookup: CDR1 MNHNS, CDR2 SASEGT. CDR3 sequence reads: CASSTIQGGNTEAFF. The DNA of the CDR3 is TGTGCCAGCAGTACAATACAGGGAGGGAACACTGAAGCTTTCTTT.

V and J are TRBV7-2 and TRBJ2-5; 13 bases agree with TRBD2. Per the germline V gene, CDR1 is SGHTA and CDR2 is FQGNSA. V dropped 0 bases and J dropped 5; count of bases not matched to a gene: 6. The CDR3 loop spans 17 amino acids. Here the CDR3 reads CASSLAWGLAGLETQYF. DNA for the CDR3: TGTGCCAGCAGCTTAGCGTGGGGACTAGCGGGGTTGGAGACCCAGTACTTC.

This clonotype showed up just a few times. The V gene is TRBV5-4, the J gene TRBJ1-1; D gene ambiguous. Trimming took off 4 bases at V and 4 bases at J, with 8 bases between the two ends. From germline, CDR1 is SGHNT and CDR2 YYREEE (reference sequence). The CDR3 length is 12 residues. For the CDR3, the DNA is TGTGCCAGCAGCACGGACGGCACTGAAGCTTTCTTT. Its translation is CASSTDGTEAFF. Supplemented by reference TRBV5-4 and TRBJ1-1, the full variable domain reads ETGVTQSPTHLIKTRGQQVTLRCSSQSGHNTVSWYQQALGQGPQFIFQYYREEENGRGNFPPRFSGLQFPNYSSELNVNALELDDSALYLCASSTDGTEAFFGQGTRLTVV.

This chain uses TRBV6-5 with TRBJ2-5; tentatively, D is TRBD2 (6 bases). CDR3 size: 14 residues. The germline gives CDR1 MNHEY, CDR2 SVGAGI. The ends were cut back, 8 bases at V and 0 bases at J, with 13 bases in the middle. CDR3 region: CASGTGEYQETQYF. In DNA form, the CDR3 reads TGTGCCAGCGGCACGGGAGAGTACCAAGAGACCCAGTACTTC.

The chain combines TRBV5-1 with TRBJ1-5; D is possibly TRBD1 (6 bases). Trimming shortened V by 4 bases and J by 5 bases, and 16 bases separated the two germline ends. This CDR3 contains 15 residues. Germline CDR1 SGHRS, CDR2 YFSETQ. CDR3 in DNA: TGCGCCAGCAGCCTTCTCTCAGGGGTGGATCAGCCCCAGCATTTT. As protein: CASSLLSGVDQPQHF.

In its sample, this clonotype was seen a few times. The chain is built from TRBV29-1 and TRBJ2-1, with D hard to call. Germline lookup yields CDR1 SQVTM and CDR2 ANQGSEA. This CDR3 region has 14 residues. The V gene lost 1 base and the J gene lost 0 bases, with 7 bases spanning the gap. Here the CDR3 DNA reads TGCAGCGTTGAAGGGGTTATCTCCTACAATGAGCAGTTCTTC. Encoded protein: CSVEGVISYNEQFF.

The table lists this clonotype with a few counts. Germline is not matched at one junction end, which may reflect a read error. The rearrangement links TRBV18 to TRBJ1-2; no clear D gene. The CDR3 consists of 14 residues. CDR1 is KGHSH and CDR2 is LQKENI in the germline V gene. The CDR3 loop is CASSLSTEMAFYPF. The DNA for the CDR3 is TGTGCCAGCTCACTATCCACAGAGATGGCTTTTTATCCCTTC. Using reference TRBV18 and TRBJ1-2 for the parts outside the CDR3, the full variable domain is NAGVMQNPRHLVRRRGQEARLRCSPMKGHSHVYWYRQLPEEGLKFMVYLQKENIIDESGMPKERFSAEFPKEGPSILRIQQVVRGDSAAYFCASSLSTEMAFYPFGSGTRLTVV.

This rearrangement joins TRBV7-9 to TRBJ2-7; D unresolved. The CDR3 loop spans 17 amino acids. Per germline, CDR1 SEHNR and CDR2 FQNEAQ (reference sequence). The ends were cut back, 5 bases at V and 2 bases at J, with 22 bases in the middle. The DNA of the CDR3 is TGTGCCAGCAGCACCCTGCCCTGGACCGATGATACCTACGAGCAGTACTTC. Translated, it gives CASSTLPWTDDTYEQYF.

This clonotype was recorded a few times. This chain connects TRBV20-1 to TRBJ1-1; no reliable D call. The germline CDR1 and CDR2 sequences are DFQATT and SNEGSKA (reference sequence). Trimming shortened V by 1 base and J by 1 base, and 10 bases separated the two germline ends. The CDR3 runs 14 residues. For the CDR3, the DNA is TGCAGTGCTAGAGGCGGGCCTTCGAACACTGAAGCTTTCTTT. Translating it yields CSARGGPSNTEAFF.

This clonotype was detected a few times. The genes are TRBV12-3 or TRBV12-4 and TRBJ1-2; 9 positions match TRBD1. The CDR3 is made up of 13 amino acids. Trimming removed 10 bases from V and 1 base from J; junction bases left unmatched: 4. The CDR3 DNA reads TGTGCCACTGGGACAGGGAGTAACTATGGCTACACCTTC. Protein sequence: CATGTGSNYGYTF.

The table lists this clonotype with a few counts. The chain uses TRBV27 and TRBJ2-1; 16 bases are shared with TRBD2. The ends lost 8 bases at V and 9 bases at J; junction bases unmatched: 13. CDR3 length equals 17 residues. Germline-derived CDR1 and CDR2 are MNHEY and SMNVEV (reference sequence). In nucleotides, the CDR3 is TGTGCCAGCGGGGGACTAGCGGGAGGGCCGGGGCTAATTGAGCAGTTCTTC. The encoded protein is CASGGLAGGPGLIEQFF.

The gene calls are TRBV4-2 and TRBJ2-7; 10 bases fit TRBD1. In germline, CDR1 is LGHNA, CDR2 YNFKEQ. The J segment lost 3 bases and the V segment lost 4 bases, leaving 12 bases of the junction unmatched. The CDR3 length is 17 residues. The CDR3 is CASSPRPGDRGSYEQYF. Written as DNA, the CDR3 is TGTGCCAGCAGCCCCCGCCCCGGGGACAGGGGAAGCTACGAGCAGTACTTC.

This clonotype turned up a few times. CDR3 DNA sequence: TGTGCCACCAGCCTAGGGGTGGGCCAAGGGGGCAATGAGCAGTTCTTC. It translates to CATSLGVGQGGNEQFF. The chain uses TRBV15 and TRBJ2-1, with D tentatively TRBD1 (6 bases). The CDR3 spans 16 residues. Trimming removed 5 bases from V and 6 bases from J, with 20 bases in between. Per germline, CDR1 LNHNV and CDR2 YYDKDF (reference sequence). Combining the CDR3 with reference TRBV15 and TRBJ2-1 gives the whole variable domain DAMVIQNPRYQVTQFGKPVTLSCSQTLNHNVMYWYQQKSSQAPKLLFHYYDKDFNNEADTPDNFQSRRPNTSFCFLDIRSPGLGDTAMYLCATSLGVGQGGNEQFFGPGTRLTVL.

The table lists this clonotype with a few counts. J is TRBJ2-3 and V is TRBV20-1, with 11 bases that match TRBD2. The CDR3 loop spans 14 amino acids. V gave up 2 bases and J gave up 4 bases; unmatched junction bases: 2. Per germline, CDR1 DFQATT and CDR2 SNEGSKA (reference sequence). The CDR3 coding sequence is TGCAGTGCTAGAAATAGCGGGGGGGCAGATACGCAGTATTTT. Translated, it gives CSARNSGGADTQYF.

The table lists this clonotype with a few counts. The CDR3 loop is CSGPAGSTDTQYF. The CDR3 coding sequence is TGCAGTGGCCCAGCGGGAAGCACAGATACGCAGTATTTT. This chain links TRBV20-1 with TRBJ2-3; 7 bases align to TRBD2. Looked up from germline, CDR1 is DFQATT and CDR2 is SNEGSKA (reference sequence). Losses at the gene ends were 7 bases for V and 0 bases for J; bases not matched to a gene: 4. The CDR3 consists of 13 residues.

The chain uses TRBV5-1 and TRBJ2-3, with 10 bases matching TRBD2. Looked up from germline, CDR1 is SGHRS and CDR2 is YFSETQ. This CDR3 spans 18 amino acids. J gave up 3 bases and V 3 bases, and 13 bases lay outside the gene matches. The DNA of the CDR3 is TGCGCCAGCAGCTCCGGACGAGCGGGAGGGCCTAAGACAGATACGCAGTATTTT. This sequence encodes CASSSGRAGGPKTDTQYF.

This clonotype was seen a single time. J is TRBJ2-7 and V is TRBV5-5, with 12 positions matching TRBD1. Losses at the gene ends were 2 bases for V and 7 bases for J; bases not matched to a gene: 7. CDR3 length equals 15 residues. Per the germline V gene, CDR1 is SGHKS and CDR2 is YYEKEE (reference sequence). Here the CDR3 DNA reads TGTGCCAGCAGCTTTTCGGGACAGGGGGCGGGTGAGCAGTACTTC. Translating it yields CASSFSGQGAGEQYF. The full variable domain, rest sourced from reference TRBV5-5 and TRBJ2-7, is DAGVTQSPTHLIKTRGQQVTLRCSPISGHKSVSWYQQVLGQGPQFIFQYYEKEERGRGNFPDRFSARQFPNYSSELNVNALLLGDSALYLCASSFSGQGAGEQYFGPGTRLTVT.

In DNA, the CDR3 is TGTGCCAGCAGTTTACCCAGGGGACATGGCTACACCTTC. Protein product: CASSLPRGHGYTF. The chain carries TRBV12-3 or TRBV12-4 and TRBJ1-2, with D perhaps TRBD1 (6 bases). This CDR3 contains 13 residues. Trimming took 2 bases from V and 6 from J, leaving 10 bases between them.

The table lists this clonotype with a few counts. The CDR3 region has the DNA TGTGCCAGTAGTATTGGGCCGGGTCAGGAGACCCAGTACTTC. Translation: CASSIGPGQETQYF. The chain uses TRBV19 and TRBJ2-5; D gene unclear. The CDR3 extends over 14 amino acids. The germline V gene encodes CDR1 LNHDA and CDR2 SQIVND (reference sequence). Trimming pared 3 bases from V and 5 bases from J, leaving 13 bases between. Supplemented by reference TRBV19 and TRBJ2-5, the full variable domain reads DGGITQSPKYLFRKEGQNVTLSCEQNLNHDAMYWYRQDPGQGLRLIYYSQIVNDFQKGDIAEGYSVSREKKESFPLTVTSAQKNPTAFYLCASSIGPGQETQYFGPGTRLLVL.